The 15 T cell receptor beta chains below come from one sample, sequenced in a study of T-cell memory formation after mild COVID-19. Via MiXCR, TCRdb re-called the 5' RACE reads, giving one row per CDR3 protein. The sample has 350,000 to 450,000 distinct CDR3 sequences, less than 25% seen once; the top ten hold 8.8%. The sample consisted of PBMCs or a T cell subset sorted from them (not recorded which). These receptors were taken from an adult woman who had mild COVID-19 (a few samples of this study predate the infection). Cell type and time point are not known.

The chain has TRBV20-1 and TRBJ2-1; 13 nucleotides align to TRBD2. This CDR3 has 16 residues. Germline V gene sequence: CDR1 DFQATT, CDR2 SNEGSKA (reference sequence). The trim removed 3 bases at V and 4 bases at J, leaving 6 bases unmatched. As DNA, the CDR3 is TGCAGTGCTAGTTCAGAGGGACTAGCGGGGTACAATGAGCAGTTCTTC. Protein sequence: CSASSEGLAGYNEQFF.

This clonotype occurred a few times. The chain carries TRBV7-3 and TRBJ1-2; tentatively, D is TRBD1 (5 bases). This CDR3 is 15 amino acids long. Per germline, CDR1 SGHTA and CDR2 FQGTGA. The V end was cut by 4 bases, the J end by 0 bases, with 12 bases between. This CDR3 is CASSSGDGSNYGYTF. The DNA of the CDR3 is TGTGCCAGCAGCTCCGGGGACGGATCTAACTATGGCTACACCTTC.

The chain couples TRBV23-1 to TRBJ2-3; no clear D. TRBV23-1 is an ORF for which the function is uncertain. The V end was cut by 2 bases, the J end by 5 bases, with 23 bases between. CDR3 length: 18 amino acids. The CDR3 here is CASSQGSVGQLPRDTQYF. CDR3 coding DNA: TGCGCCAGCAGTCAAGGGTCGGTGGGCCAGCTGCCTAGAGATACGCAGTATTTT.

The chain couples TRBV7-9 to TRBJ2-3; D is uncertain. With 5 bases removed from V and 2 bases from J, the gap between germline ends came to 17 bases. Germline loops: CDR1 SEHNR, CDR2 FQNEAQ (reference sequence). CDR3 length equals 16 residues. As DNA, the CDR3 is TGTGCCAGCAGCCCGCTACGGTCGAGTGACACAGATACGCAGTATTTT. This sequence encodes CASSPLRSSDTDTQYF.

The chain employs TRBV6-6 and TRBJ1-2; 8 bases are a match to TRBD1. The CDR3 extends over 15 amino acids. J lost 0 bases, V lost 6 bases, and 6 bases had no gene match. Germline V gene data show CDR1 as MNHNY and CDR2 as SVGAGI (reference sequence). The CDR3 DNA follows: TGTGCCAGCAGATTGACAGGGGTGGCTAACTATGGCTACACCTTC. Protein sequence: CASRLTGVANYGYTF.

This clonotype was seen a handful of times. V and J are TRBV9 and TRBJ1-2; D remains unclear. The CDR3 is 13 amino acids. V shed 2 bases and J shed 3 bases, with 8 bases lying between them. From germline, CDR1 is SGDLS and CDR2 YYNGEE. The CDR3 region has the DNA TGTGCCAGCAGCGTTACCCCAGACTATGGCTACACCTTC. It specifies CASSVTPDYGYTF. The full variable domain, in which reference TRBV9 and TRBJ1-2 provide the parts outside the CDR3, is DSGVTQTPKHLITATGQRVTLRCSPRSGDLSVYWYQQSLDQGLQFLIQYYNGEERAKGNILERFSAQQFPDLHSELNLSSLELGDSALYFCASSVTPDYGYTFGSGTRLTVV.

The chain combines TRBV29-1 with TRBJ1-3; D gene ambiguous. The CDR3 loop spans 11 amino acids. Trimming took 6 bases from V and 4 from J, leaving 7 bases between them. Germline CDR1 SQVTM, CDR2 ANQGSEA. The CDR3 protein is CSVRAGNTIYF. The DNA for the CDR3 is TGCAGCGTCCGGGCCGGAAACACCATATATTTT.

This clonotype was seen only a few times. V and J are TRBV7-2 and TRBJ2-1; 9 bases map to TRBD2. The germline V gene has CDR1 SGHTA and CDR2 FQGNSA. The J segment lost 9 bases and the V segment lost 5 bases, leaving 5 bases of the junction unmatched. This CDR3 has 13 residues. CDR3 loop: CASSPRTSVEQFF. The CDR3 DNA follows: TGTGCCAGCAGCCCCCGGACTAGCGTTGAGCAGTTCTTC.

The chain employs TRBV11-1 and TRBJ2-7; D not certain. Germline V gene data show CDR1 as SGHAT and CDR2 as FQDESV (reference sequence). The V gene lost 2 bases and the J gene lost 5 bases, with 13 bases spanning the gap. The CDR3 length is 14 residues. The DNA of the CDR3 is TGTGCCAGCAGCTTAAGAGCTCAGGTCAACGAGCAGTACTTC. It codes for CASSLRAQVNEQYF. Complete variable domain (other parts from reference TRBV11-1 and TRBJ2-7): EAEVAQSPRYKITEKSQAVAFWCDPISGHATLYWYRQILGQGPELLVQFQDESVVDDSQLPKDRFSAERLKGVDSTLKIQPAELGDSAMYLCASSLRAQVNEQYFGPGTRLTVT.

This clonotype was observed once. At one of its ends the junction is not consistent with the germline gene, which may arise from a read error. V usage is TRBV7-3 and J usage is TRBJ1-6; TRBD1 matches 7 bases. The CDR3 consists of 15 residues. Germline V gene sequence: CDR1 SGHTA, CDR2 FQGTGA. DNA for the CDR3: TGTGCGAGCAGCCGATATGGGACAGATAATTCACCCCTCCACTTT. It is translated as CASSRYGTDNSPLHF.

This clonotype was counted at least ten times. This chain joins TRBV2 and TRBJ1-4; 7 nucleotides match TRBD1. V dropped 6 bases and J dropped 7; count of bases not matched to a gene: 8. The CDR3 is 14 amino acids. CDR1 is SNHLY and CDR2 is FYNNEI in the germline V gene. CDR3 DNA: TGTGCCAGCAGGGAGACAGGGCCACTTGAAAAACTGTTTTTT. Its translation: CASRETGPLEKLFF.

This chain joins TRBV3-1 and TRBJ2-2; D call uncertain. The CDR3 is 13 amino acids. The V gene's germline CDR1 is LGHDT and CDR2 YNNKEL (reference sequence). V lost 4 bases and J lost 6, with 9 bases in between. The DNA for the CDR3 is TGTGCCAGCAGCCCCGTTGGCCCCGGGGAGCTGTTTTTT. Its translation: CASSPVGPGELFF.

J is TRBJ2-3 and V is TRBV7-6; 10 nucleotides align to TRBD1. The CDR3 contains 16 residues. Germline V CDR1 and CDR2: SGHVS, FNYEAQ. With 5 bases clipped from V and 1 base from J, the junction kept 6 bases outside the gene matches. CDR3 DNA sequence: TGTGCCAGCAGCACCCGACAGGGGGCGGGCACAGATACGCAGTATTTT. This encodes CASSTRQGAGTDTQYF. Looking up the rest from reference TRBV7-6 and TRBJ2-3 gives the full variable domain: GAGVSQSPRYKVTKRGQDVALRCDPISGHVSLYWYRQALGQGPEFLTYFNYEAQQDKSGLPNDRFSAERPEGSISTLTIQRTEQRDSAMYRCASSTRQGAGTDTQYFGPGTRLTVL.

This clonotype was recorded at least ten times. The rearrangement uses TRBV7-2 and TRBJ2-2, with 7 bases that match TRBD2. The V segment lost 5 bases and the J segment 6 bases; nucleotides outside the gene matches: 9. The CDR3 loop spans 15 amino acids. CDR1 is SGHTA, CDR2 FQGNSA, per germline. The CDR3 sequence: CASSQSRLAAGELFF. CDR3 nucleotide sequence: TGTGCCAGCAGCCAATCGCGACTAGCCGCCGGGGAGCTGTTTTTT.

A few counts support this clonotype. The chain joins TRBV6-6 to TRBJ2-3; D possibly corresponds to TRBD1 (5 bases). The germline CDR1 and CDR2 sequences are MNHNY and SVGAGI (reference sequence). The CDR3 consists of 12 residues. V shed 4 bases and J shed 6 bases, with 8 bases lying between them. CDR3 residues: CASSWAGDTQYF. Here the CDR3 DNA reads TGTGCCAGCAGTTGGGCAGGGGATACGCAGTATTTT.